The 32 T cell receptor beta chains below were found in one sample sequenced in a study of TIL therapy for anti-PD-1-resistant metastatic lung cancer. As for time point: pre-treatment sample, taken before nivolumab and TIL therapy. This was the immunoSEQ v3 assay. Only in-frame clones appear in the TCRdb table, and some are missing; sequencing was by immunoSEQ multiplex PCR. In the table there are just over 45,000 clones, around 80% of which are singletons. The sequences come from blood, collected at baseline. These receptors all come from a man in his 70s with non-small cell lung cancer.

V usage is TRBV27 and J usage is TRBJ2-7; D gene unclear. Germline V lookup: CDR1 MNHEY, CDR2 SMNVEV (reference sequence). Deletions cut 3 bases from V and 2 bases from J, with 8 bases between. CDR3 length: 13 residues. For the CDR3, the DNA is TGTGCCAGCAGTTTGCACTCCGCCTACGAGCAGTACTTC. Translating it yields CASSLHSAYEQYF.

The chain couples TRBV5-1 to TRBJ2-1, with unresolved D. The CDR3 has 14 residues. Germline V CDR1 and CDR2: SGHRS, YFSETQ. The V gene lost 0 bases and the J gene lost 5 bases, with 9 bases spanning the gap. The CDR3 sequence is CASSLATSDNEQFF. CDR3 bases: TGCGCCAGCAGCTTGGCCACTTCAGACAATGAGCAGTTCTTC. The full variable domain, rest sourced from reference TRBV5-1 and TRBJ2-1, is KAGVTQTPRYLIKTRGQQVTLSCSPISGHRSVSWYQQTPGQGLQFLFEYFSETQRNKGNFPGRFSGRQFSNSRSEMNVSTLELGDSALYLCASSLATSDNEQFFGPGTRLTVL.

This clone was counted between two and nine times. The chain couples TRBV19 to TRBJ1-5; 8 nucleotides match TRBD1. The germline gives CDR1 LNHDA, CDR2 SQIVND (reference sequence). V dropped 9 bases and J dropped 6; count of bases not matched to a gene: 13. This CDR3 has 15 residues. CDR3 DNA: TGTGCCAGCAAAGCTACCGGACAGGGTACTCAGCCCCAGCATTTT. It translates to CASKATGQGTQPQHF.

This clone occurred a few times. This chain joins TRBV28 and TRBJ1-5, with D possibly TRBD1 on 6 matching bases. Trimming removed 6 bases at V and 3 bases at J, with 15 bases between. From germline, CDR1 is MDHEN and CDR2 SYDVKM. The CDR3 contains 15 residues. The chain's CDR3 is CASRGLGGINQPQHF. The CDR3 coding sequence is TGTGCCAGCAGAGGTCTAGGGGGTATCAATCAGCCCCAGCATTTT.

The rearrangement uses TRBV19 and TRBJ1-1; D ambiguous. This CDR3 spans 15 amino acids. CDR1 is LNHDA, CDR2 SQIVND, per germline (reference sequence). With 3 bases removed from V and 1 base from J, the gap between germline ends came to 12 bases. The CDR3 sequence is CASSILELPNTEAFF. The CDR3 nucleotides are TGTGCCAGTAGTATTTTAGAACTACCGAACACTGAAGCTTTCTTT.

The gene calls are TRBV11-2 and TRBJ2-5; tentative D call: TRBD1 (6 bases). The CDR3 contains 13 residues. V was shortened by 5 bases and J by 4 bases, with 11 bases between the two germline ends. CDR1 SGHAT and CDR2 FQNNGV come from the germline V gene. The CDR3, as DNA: TGTGCCAGCAGCCGCGGACAGAGAGAGACCCAGTACTTC. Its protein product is CASSRGQRETQYF.

The chain's CDR3 is CASSLGYTAETQYF. The CDR3 DNA is TGCGCCAGCAGCTTGGGGTATACAGCAGAGACCCAGTACTTC. The chain has TRBV5-1 and TRBJ2-5; D call uncertain. The CDR3 contains 14 residues. The germline gives CDR1 SGHRS, CDR2 YFSETQ. Trimming took 0 bases from V and 4 from J, leaving 10 bases between them.

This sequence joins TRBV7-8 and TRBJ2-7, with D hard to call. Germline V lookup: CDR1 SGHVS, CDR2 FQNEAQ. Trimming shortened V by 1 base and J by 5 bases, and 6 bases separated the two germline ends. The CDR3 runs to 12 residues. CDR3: CASSLVQHEQYF. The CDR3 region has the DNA TGTGCCAGCAGCTTAGTACAGCACGAGCAGTACTTC.

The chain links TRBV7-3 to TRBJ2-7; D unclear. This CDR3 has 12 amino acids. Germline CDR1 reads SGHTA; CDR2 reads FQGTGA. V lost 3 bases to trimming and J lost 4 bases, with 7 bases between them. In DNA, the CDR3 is TGTGCCAGCAGCTTTAACGGGTACGAGCAGTACTTC. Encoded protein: CASSFNGYEQYF.

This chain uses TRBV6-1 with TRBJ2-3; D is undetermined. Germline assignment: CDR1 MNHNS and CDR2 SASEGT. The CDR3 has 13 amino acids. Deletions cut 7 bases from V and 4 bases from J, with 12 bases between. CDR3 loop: CASTGSRSDTQYF. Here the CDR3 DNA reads TGTGCCAGCACTGGTTCTAGGTCAGATACGCAGTATTTT.

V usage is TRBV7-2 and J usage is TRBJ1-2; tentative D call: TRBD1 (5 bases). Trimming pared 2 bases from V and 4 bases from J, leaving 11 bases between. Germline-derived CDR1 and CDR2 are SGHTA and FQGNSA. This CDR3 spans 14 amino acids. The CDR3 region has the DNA TGTGCCAGCAGCTTATATCAGGGAGCCTATGGCTACACCTTC. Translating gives CASSLYQGAYGYTF.

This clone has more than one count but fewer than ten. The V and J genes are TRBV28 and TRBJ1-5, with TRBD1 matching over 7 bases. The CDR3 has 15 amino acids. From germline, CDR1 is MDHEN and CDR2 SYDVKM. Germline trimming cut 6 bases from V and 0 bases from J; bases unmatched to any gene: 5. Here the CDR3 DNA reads TGTGCCAGCAGACGGACAGGTTCTAGCAATCAGCCCCAGCATTTT. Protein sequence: CASRRTGSSNQPQHF.

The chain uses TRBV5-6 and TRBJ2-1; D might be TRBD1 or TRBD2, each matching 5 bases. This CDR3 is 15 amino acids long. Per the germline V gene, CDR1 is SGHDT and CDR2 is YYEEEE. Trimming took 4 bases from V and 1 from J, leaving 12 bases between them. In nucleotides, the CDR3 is TGTGCCAGCAGCCACGGGGACCCGTCCTACAATGAGCAGTTCTTC. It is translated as CASSHGDPSYNEQFF.

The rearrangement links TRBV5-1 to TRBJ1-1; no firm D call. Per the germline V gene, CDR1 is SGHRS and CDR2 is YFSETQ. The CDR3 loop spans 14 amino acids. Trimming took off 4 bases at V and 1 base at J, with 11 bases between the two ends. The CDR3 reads CASSPGRQNTEAFF. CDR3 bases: TGCGCCAGCAGCCCGGGGAGACAGAACACTGAAGCTTTCTTT.

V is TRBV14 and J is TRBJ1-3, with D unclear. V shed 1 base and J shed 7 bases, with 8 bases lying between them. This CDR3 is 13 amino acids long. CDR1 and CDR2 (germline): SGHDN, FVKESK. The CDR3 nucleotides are TGTGCCAGCAGCCAAGCTCTAGGGAACACCATATATTTT. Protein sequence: CASSQALGNTIYF. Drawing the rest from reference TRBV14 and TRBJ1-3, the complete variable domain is EAGVTQFPSHSVIEKGQTVTLRCDPISGHDNLYWYRRVMGKEIKFLLHFVKESKQDESGMPNNRFLAERTGGTYSTLKVQPAELEDSGVYFCASSQALGNTIYFGEGSWLTVV.

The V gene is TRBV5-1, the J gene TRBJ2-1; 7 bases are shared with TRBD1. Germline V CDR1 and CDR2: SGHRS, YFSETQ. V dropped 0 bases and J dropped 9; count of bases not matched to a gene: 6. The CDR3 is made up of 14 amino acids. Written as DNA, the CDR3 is TGCGCCAGCAGCTTGGCGAGGGGGCAAGGTGAGCAGTTCTTC. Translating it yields CASSLARGQGEQFF.

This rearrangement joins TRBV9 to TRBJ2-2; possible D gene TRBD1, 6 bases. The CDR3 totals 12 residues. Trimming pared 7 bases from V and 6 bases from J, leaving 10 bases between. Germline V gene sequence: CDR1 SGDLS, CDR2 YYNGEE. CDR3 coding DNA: TGTGCCAGCGGGACAATAGCCGGGGAGCTGTTTTTT. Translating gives CASGTIAGELFF. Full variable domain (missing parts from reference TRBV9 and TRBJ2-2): DSGVTQTPKHLITATGQRVTLRCSPRSGDLSVYWYQQSLDQGLQFLIQYYNGEERAKGNILERFSAQQFPDLHSELNLSSLELGDSALYFCASGTIAGELFFGEGSRLTVL.

The CDR3 nucleotides are TGTGCCAGCAGCTTGGCGGGATTAATCTCCTACGAGCAGTACTTC. Encoded protein: CASSLAGLISYEQYF. The V gene is TRBV7-2, the J gene TRBJ2-7; D perhaps matches TRBD2 (6 bases). Trimming pared 3 bases from V and 0 bases from J, leaving 12 bases between. This CDR3 spans 15 amino acids. CDR1 is SGHTA and CDR2 is FQGNSA in the germline V gene.

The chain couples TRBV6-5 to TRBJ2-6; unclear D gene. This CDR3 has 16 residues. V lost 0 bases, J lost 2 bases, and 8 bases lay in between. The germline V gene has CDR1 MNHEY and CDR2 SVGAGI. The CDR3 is CASSYSGATGANVLTF. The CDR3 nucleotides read TGTGCCAGCAGTTACTCTGGCGCCACTGGGGCCAACGTCCTGACTTTC.

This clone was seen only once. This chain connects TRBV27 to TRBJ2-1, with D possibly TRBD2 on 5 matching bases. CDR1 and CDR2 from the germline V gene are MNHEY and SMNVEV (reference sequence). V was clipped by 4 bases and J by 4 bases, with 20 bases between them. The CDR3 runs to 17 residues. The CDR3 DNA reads TGTGCCAGCAGTTCCCCCTCACTAGAGGTGGGTTACAATGAGCAGTTCTTC. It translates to CASSSPSLEVGYNEQFF.

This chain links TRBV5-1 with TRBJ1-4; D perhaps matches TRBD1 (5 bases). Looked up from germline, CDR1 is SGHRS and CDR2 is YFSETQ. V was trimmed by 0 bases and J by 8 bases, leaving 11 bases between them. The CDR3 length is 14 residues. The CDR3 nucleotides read TGCGCCAGCAGCTTGGGCAGGGAAGCGGAAAAACTGTTTTTT. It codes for CASSLGREAEKLFF.

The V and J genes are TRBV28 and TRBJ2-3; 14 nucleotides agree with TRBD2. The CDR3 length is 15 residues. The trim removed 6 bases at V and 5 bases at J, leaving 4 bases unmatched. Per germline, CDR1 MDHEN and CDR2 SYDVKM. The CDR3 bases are TGTGCCAGCAGACCGGGACTAGCGGGAGTAGATACGCAGTATTTT. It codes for CASRPGLAGVDTQYF. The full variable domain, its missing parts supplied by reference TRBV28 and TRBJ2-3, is DVKVTQSSRYLVKRTGEKVFLECVQDMDHENMFWYRQDPGLGLRLIYFSYDVKMKEKGDIPEGYSVSREKKERFSLILESASTNQTSMYLCASRPGLAGVDTQYFGPGTRLTVL.

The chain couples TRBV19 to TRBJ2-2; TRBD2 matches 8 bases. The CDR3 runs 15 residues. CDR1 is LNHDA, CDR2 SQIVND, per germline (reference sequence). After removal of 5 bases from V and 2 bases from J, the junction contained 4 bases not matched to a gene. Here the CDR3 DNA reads TGTGCCAGTAGTCCCGGGACTAGTAACACCGGGGAGCTGTTTTTT. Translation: CASSPGTSNTGELFF.

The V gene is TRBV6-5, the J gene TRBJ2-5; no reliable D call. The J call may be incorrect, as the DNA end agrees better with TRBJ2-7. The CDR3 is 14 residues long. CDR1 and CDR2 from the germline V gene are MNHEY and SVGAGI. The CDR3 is CASSYSAQPYEQYF. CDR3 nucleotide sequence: TGTGCCAGCAGTTACTCAGCGCAACCCTACGAGCAGTACTTC.

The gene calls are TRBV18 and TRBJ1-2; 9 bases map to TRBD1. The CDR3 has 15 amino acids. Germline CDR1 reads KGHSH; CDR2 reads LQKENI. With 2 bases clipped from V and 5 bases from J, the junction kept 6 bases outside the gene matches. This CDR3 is CASSPSGQGGYGYTF. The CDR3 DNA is TGTGCCAGCTCACCATCGGGACAGGGAGGGTATGGCTACACCTTC.

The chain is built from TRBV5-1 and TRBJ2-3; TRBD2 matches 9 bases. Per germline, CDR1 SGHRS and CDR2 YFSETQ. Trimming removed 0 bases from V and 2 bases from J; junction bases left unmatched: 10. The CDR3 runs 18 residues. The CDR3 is CASSLGATGGRATDTQYF. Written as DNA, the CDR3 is TGCGCCAGCAGCTTGGGGGCGACTGGCGGGAGGGCCACAGATACGCAGTATTTT. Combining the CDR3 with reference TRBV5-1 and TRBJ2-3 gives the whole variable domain KAGVTQTPRYLIKTRGQQVTLSCSPISGHRSVSWYQQTPGQGLQFLFEYFSETQRNKGNFPGRFSGRQFSNSRSEMNVSTLELGDSALYLCASSLGATGGRATDTQYFGPGTRLTVL.

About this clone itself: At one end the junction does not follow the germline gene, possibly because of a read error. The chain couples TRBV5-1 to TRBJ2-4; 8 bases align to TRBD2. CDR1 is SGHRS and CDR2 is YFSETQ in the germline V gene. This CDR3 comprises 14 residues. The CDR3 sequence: CASSLADEAGGPVF. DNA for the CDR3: TGCGCCAGCAGCTTGGCGGACGAGGCGGGAGGACCGGTGTTC. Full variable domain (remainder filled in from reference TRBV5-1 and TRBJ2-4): KAGVTQTPRYLIKTRGQQVTLSCSPISGHRSVSWYQQTPGQGLQFLFEYFSETQRNKGNFPGRFSGRQFSNSRSEMNVSTLELGDSALYLCASSLADEAGGPVFGAGTRLSVL.

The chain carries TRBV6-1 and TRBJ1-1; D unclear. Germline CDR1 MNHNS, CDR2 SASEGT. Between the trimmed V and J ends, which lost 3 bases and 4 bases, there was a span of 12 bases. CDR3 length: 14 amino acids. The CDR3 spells CASSDMGKFTEAFF. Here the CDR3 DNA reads TGTGCCAGCAGTGATATGGGGAAGTTCACTGAAGCTTTCTTT.

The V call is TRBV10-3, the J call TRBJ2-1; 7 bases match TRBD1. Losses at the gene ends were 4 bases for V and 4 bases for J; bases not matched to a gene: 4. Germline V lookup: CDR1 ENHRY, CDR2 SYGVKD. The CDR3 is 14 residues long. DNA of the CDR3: TGTGCCATCAGTGGGACAGGTAATTACAATGAGCAGTTCTTC. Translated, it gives CAISGTGNYNEQFF.

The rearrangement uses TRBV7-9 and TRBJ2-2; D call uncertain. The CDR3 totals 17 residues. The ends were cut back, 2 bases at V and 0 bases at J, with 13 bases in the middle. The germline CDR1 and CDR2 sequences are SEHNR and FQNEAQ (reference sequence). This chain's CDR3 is CASSLMVTNPNTGELFF. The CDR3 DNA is TGTGCCAGCAGCTTAATGGTCACGAACCCGAACACCGGGGAGCTGTTTTTT.

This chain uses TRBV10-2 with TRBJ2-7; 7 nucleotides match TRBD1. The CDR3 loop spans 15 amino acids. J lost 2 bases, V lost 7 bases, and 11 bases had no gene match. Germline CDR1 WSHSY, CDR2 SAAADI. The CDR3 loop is CASNRQGAPTYEQYF. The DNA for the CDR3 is TGCGCCAGCAACCGACAGGGAGCGCCTACCTACGAGCAGTACTTC.

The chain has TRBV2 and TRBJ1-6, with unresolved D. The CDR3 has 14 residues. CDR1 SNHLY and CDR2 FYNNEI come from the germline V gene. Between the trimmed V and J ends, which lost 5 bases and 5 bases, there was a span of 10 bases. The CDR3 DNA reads TGTGCCAGCAGTTGGCGTATAGATAATTCACCCCTCCACTTT. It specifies CASSWRIDNSPLHF.